This TCR beta chain was sequenced during a study of glioma-infiltrating T cells (TCRdb year 2016). Describing the broader study: Glioma tissue, non-neoplastic brain tissue and matched peripheral blood mononuclear cells were used as sources from which TCR alpha- and beta-chain repertoires were sequenced. Each tissue-infiltrating repertoire was compared with the same patient's peripheral blood repertoire to measure divergence between tissue and blood T-cell populations. The paired cohort was made up of three low-grade glioma patients, 8 or 9 primary glioblastoma patients and three non-glioma patients who contributed non-neoplastic brain tissue.

Relative to germline, V is 3 bases shorter and J is 4 bases shorter, with 13 bases between their ends. Looking up the germline V gene (reference sequence) yields CDR1 DFQATT and CDR2 SNEGSKA. The CDR3, cysteine through phenylalanine, is 15 amino acids long. Left in the record is the CDR3 DNA by itself, 45 bases read in frame from the first base. This clonotype occurred many times. Its antigen is not yet known. One base away there is no much larger clone; base qualities are not given. The iRepertoire nested amplicon-rescue multiplex PCR (arm-PCR) platform was used to amplify TCR alpha and beta CDR3 regions from RNA. One-step reverse transcription and amplification used about 95-400 ng of tissue mRNA or PBMC total RNA as input. Following bead purification, Illumina adapters were added through a secondary multiplex PCR, and the libraries were then gel-purified between 200 and 400 bp. Demultiplexing relied on internal 6-nucleotide barcodes carried by the libraries. The libraries were sequenced on an Illumina MiSeq using 2x220 or 2x250 nucleotide paired-end reads. The authors' pipeline ran thus. FLASH 1.2.11 was used to merge paired reads, and BWA-MEM then aligned the reads to the GRCh37 human genome before TRA and TRB reads were extracted. V and J assignment used an IMGT-derived reference of cassette sequences and CDR3 motifs that included pseudogenes. Reads were translated in three frames, and productive CDR3s were defined by a C…FGXG motif without stop codons. Clonotypes were defined as unique combinations of V-J cassette pair and CDR3 amino acid sequence. Filtering of reads was based on Hamming distance, with the threshold set by the sequence error rate of each sample in mapped regions. The raw public reads went through TCRdb reprocessing: fastp at Q25, MiXCR clone calling, in-frame beta chains kept. Rows are combined by CDR3 protein, so each entry shows the most common genes and DNA. These V and J calls originate from TCRdb's pipeline instead of the authors' own analysis. The sample profile shows 100,000 to 150,000 distinct CDR3 sequences; around 23% of them were found once. Around 28% of the sample rests with the top ten.

Summary of the overall study and its limitations: Group comparisons were based on small numbers of patients: three non-neoplastic, three low-grade glioma and seven to nine glioblastoma patients. VJ-independent divergence between tissue and blood was found to be below expectation in non-neoplastic patients but above expectation in all gliomas, particularly low-grade gliomas. Only a very small number of CDR3 sequences turned up in both tissue and blood, a result put down to high CDR3 diversity combined with limited sampling.

The source is a human donor with low-grade glioma or glioblastoma, undergoing nonglioma brain surgery, or in good health (not recorded which). The chain was built from TRBV20-1 and TRBJ1-6, and TRBD1 may be the D gene, going by 6 matching bases. Sequencing was performed on glioma tissue, nonneoplastic brain tissue, or PBMCs (not recorded which). The DNA reads TGCAGTGCTAGGGGCCGGACAGCTTATAATTCACCCCTCCACTTT. This gives the protein CSARGRTAYNSPLHF.